This T cell receptor (beta chain) was profiled in a study of T cells in Graves' hyperthyroidism and ophthalmopathy. This clonotype appeared a few times. The junction and the germline gene differ at one end; a read error may be behind it. In germline, CDR1 is MDHEN, CDR2 SYDVKM. The CDR3 is 14 amino acids. Researchers amplified the TCR beta CDR3 regions from RNA transcripts. A first-round RT-PCR of the TCR CDR3 used the HTBI primer set. TCRdb redid the calling of the multiplex PCR reads with MiXCR, one entry per CDR3 protein. This sample has fewer than 600,000 distinct CDR3 sequences, with 12% to 15% found just once. The PBMCs were taken from around 9 ml of fresh peripheral blood.

The chain employs TRBV28 and TRBJ1-2, with no clear D. Sequenced input: blood. The receptor was isolated from a woman aged 40 to 49 with Graves' hyperthyroidism. The chain's CDR3 is CASSWGNLGNGCTF. CDR3 nucleotides: TGTGCCAGCAGTTGGGGAAATTTGGGAAATGGCTGCACCTTC.